A single sample gave rise to the 32 T cell receptor beta chains below, sequenced in a study of shared clonotypes between healthy human individuals. CD45RO-negative, CCR7-positively selected cells formed the naive CD8 fraction, excluding terminally differentiated effector memory CD45RA+ cells. Libraries were prepared by immunoSEQ multiplex PCR; TCRdb keeps only in-frame clonotypes and omits some of them. Counted here are about 820,000 clones, about 92% occurring once; the ten biggest clones make up less than 25%. The sequencing sample was made of naive CD8+ T cells sorted from blood. The receptors derive from a man under 40 in good health.

The chain joins TRBV10-2 to TRBJ2-7; 8 bases agree with TRBD2. CDR1 and CDR2 from the germline V gene are WSHSY and SAAADI. V trimming: 6 bases; J trimming: 4 bases; junction bases outside the gene matches: 8. This CDR3 comprises 14 residues. CDR3 in amino acids: CASRSAGEQYEQYF. Here the CDR3 DNA reads TGCGCCAGCAGATCAGCGGGAGAACAATACGAGCAGTACTTC.

The genes are TRBV30 and TRBJ2-4; possibly TRBD1 for D (6 bases). Germline V gene sequence: CDR1 GTSNPN, CDR2 SVGIG (reference sequence). V gave up 0 bases and J gave up 8 bases, with 11 bases separating them. There are 13 residues in the CDR3. In DNA, the CDR3 is TGTGCCTGGAGTGTAGAACAGGGAGACATTCAGTACTTC. Its translation is CAWSVEQGDIQYF.

V gene TRBV5-1 combines with J gene TRBJ2-5; no definite D call. V lost 0 bases to trimming and J lost 10 bases, with 10 bases between them. The CDR3 covers 12 residues. Germline CDR1 reads SGHRS; CDR2 reads YFSETQ. The DNA of the CDR3 is TGCGCCAGCAGCTTGGAACCTCTAAACCAGTACTTC. This sequence encodes CASSLEPLNQYF.

The chain carries TRBV5-6 and TRBJ2-7; D unresolved. The CDR3 is made up of 12 amino acids. V lost 4 bases and J 2 bases, leaving 7 bases between the germline ends. Germline V CDR1 and CDR2: SGHDT, YYEEEE. The CDR3 nucleotides read TGTGCCAGCAGCCATGGGACCTACGAGCAGTACTTC. Translation: CASSHGTYEQYF. Filled out from reference TRBV5-6 and TRBJ2-7, the complete variable domain reads DAGVTQSPTHLIKTRGQQVTLRCSPKSGHDTVSWYQQALGQGPQFIFQYYEEEERQRGNFPDRFSGHQFPNYSSELNVNALLLGDSALYLCASSHGTYEQYFGPGTRLTVT.

This chain links TRBV4-1 with TRBJ2-1, with 7 bases lining up with TRBD2. With V trimmed by 2 bases and J by 9 bases, 7 bases remained unmatched. The CDR3 loop spans 14 amino acids. Germline V gene data show CDR1 as MGHRA and CDR2 as YSYEKL. The CDR3 region is CASSQPGLVSEQFF. The CDR3 DNA is TGCGCCAGCAGCCAACCCGGACTAGTAAGTGAGCAGTTCTTC.

CDR3 coding DNA: TGTGCCAGCAGCTTAGTAGGCAGAACAGATACGCAGTATTTT. Amino acid sequence: CASSLVGRTDTQYF. V usage is TRBV7-2 and J usage is TRBJ2-3; unclear D gene. The CDR3 is 14 residues long. Germline CDR1 SGHTA, CDR2 FQGNSA. Between the trimmed V and J ends, which lost 1 base and 3 bases, there was a span of 8 bases. Using reference TRBV7-2 and TRBJ2-3 for the parts outside the CDR3, the full variable domain is GAGVSQSPSNKVTEKGKDVELRCDPISGHTALYWYRQSLGQGLEFLIYFQGNSAPDKSGLPSDRFSAERTGGSVSTLTIQRTQQEDSAVYLCASSLVGRTDTQYFGPGTRLTVL.

The rearrangement links TRBV4-1 to TRBJ2-7; 12 positions agree with TRBD1. Germline trimming cut 4 bases from V and 6 bases from J; bases unmatched to any gene: 4. The CDR3 is 14 residues long. The germline V gene encodes CDR1 MGHRA and CDR2 YSYEKL. The CDR3 nucleotides are TGCGCCAGCAGCCCCCCGGGACAGGGGGCCGAGCAGTACTTC. This gives the protein CASSPPGQGAEQYF.

The rearrangement uses TRBV7-8 and TRBJ2-7; 8 bases match TRBD2. Germline CDR1 is SGHVS and CDR2 is FQNEAQ. Trimming at V came to 5 bases and at J to 4 bases, leaving 7 bases not matched to a gene. The CDR3 runs 14 residues. The CDR3, as DNA: TGTGCCAGCAGCCTGAGCGGGAGCAATTACGAGCAGTACTTC. It yields the protein CASSLSGSNYEQYF.

The CDR3 sequence is CASSLVGANGYTF. Written as DNA, the CDR3 is TGTGCCAGCAGCTTAGTGGGGGCGAATGGCTACACCTTC. J is TRBJ1-2 and V is TRBV7-3, with D possibly matching TRBD1 (6 bases). Deletions cut 2 bases from V and 6 bases from J, with 10 bases between. The CDR3 sequence is 13 residues long. CDR1 is SGHTA and CDR2 is FQGTGA in the germline V gene.

The chain joins TRBV27 to TRBJ2-5; 7 bases line up with TRBD2. The CDR3 length is 13 residues. The V and J ends lost 5 bases and 5 bases, in that order; junction bases with no gene match: 5. Germline loops: CDR1 MNHEY, CDR2 SMNVEV (reference sequence). CDR3: CASSGRGGETQYF. CDR3 nucleotides: TGTGCCAGCAGTGGGAGGGGCGGGGAGACCCAGTACTTC.

This clone is a singleton in its sample. This chain connects TRBV13 to TRBJ2-2; D is undetermined. The V end was cut by 0 bases, the J end by 0 bases, with 8 bases between. In germline, CDR1 is PRHDT, CDR2 FYEKMQ (reference sequence). This CDR3 comprises 16 residues. CDR3 sequence: CASSLGRATNTGELFF. In DNA, the CDR3 is TGTGCCAGCAGCTTAGGACGGGCAACGAACACCGGGGAGCTGTTTTTT.

This chain joins TRBV27 and TRBJ2-5; 9 bases are shared with TRBD2. Trimming at V came to 4 bases and at J to 3 bases, leaving 6 bases not matched to a gene. Germline assignment: CDR1 MNHEY and CDR2 SMNVEV (reference sequence). The CDR3 spans 15 residues. CDR3 residues: CASSSLAGDEETQYF. The DNA for the CDR3 is TGTGCCAGCAGTTCCTTAGCGGGAGACGAAGAGACCCAGTACTTC.

V usage is TRBV7-9 and J usage is TRBJ2-4; D gene unclear. This CDR3 comprises 15 residues. CDR1 SEHNR and CDR2 FQNEAQ come from the germline V gene (reference sequence). V was shortened by 5 bases and J by 1 base, with 12 bases between the two germline ends. The CDR3 sequence: CASSHEFGAKNIQYF. DNA for the CDR3: TGTGCCAGCAGCCACGAGTTCGGGGCCAAAAACATTCAGTACTTC.

This rearrangement joins TRBV4-3 to TRBJ2-3; unclear D gene. Looked up from germline, CDR1 is LGHNA and CDR2 is YSLEER. Trimming removed 1 base from V and 0 bases from J, with 11 bases in between. The CDR3 is 16 residues long. The CDR3 loop is CASSQVLGTSTDTQYF. The CDR3 region has the DNA TGCGCCAGCAGCCAAGTTCTGGGAACTAGCACAGATACGCAGTATTTT.

Comment on this clone: This same CDR3 is encoded by further DNA sequences in the sample. The chain recombines TRBV9 with TRBJ2-7, with D possibly TRBD1 on 5 matching bases. This CDR3 has 14 amino acids. Germline CDR1 is SGDLS and CDR2 is YYNGEE. The V end lost 3 bases, the J end lost 4 bases, and 14 bases lay between the germline ends. CDR3 sequence (DNA): TGTGCCAGCAGCGCCGACAGCGACCTGTACGAGCAGTACTTC. As protein: CASSADSDLYEQYF.

The chain employs TRBV27 and TRBJ2-5, with TRBD2 identical over 9 bases. CDR1 and CDR2 from the germline V gene are MNHEY and SMNVEV (reference sequence). There are 16 residues in the CDR3. V lost 8 bases to trimming and J lost 5 bases; unmatched junction nucleotides: 15. The CDR3: CASATFLAGLGETQYF. The DNA of the CDR3 is TGTGCCAGCGCTACTTTTCTAGCGGGGCTGGGGGAGACCCAGTACTTC.

The J gene is TRBJ2-3, the V gene TRBV29-1, with D maybe TRBD1 (7 bases). The germline CDR1 and CDR2 sequences are SQVTM and ANQGSEA. Trimming cost V 6 bases and J 2 bases, with 12 bases left between them. The CDR3 totals 13 residues. CDR3 sequence reads: CSVRGQNTDTQYF. The CDR3 DNA is TGCAGCGTGCGGGGACAGAACACAGATACGCAGTATTTT.

The chain employs TRBV6-6 and TRBJ2-7; TRBD2 agrees at 8 bases. Per the germline V gene, CDR1 is MNHNY and CDR2 is SVGAGI (reference sequence). J lost 6 bases, V lost 4 bases, and 2 bases had no gene match. This CDR3 region has 12 residues. The CDR3 DNA reads TGTGCCAGCAGTTTAGGGACTAGCGAGCAGTACTTC. Protein: CASSLGTSEQYF.

The chain is built from TRBV27 and TRBJ2-7, with D perhaps TRBD1 (6 bases). From germline, CDR1 is MNHEY and CDR2 SMNVEV (reference sequence). V shed 5 bases and J shed 0 bases, with 8 bases lying between them. The CDR3 has 13 residues. CDR3 bases: TGTGCCAGCAGTAACAGGGTCTCCTACGAGCAGTACTTC. Its protein product is CASSNRVSYEQYF.

The rearrangement uses TRBV7-3 and TRBJ2-1; D possibly corresponds to TRBD2 (5 bases). With 1 base removed from V and 3 bases from J, the gap between germline ends came to 19 bases. Per the germline V gene, CDR1 is SGHTA and CDR2 is FQGTGA. CDR3 length: 18 amino acids. The CDR3 loop is CASSLMTKDYLHYNEQFF. The DNA for the CDR3 is TGTGCCAGCAGCTTAATGACCAAAGACTATCTCCACTACAATGAGCAGTTCTTC. Combining the CDR3 with reference TRBV7-3 and TRBJ2-1 gives the whole variable domain GAGVSQTPSNKVTEKGKYVELRCDPISGHTALYWYRQSLGQGPEFLIYFQGTGAADDSGLPNDRFFAVRPEGSVSTLKIQRTERGDSAVYLCASSLMTKDYLHYNEQFFGPGTRLTVL.

J is TRBJ2-1 and V is TRBV19; the D gene is possibly TRBD2 (6 bases). Trimming took off 5 bases at V and 0 bases at J, with 17 bases between the two ends. The CDR3 is made up of 17 amino acids. Germline V gene lookup returns CDR1 LNHDA and CDR2 SQIVND (reference sequence). The CDR3 protein is CASSSRVAESSYNEQFF. The CDR3 nucleotides are TGTGCCAGTAGTTCCCGTGTAGCGGAAAGCTCCTACAATGAGCAGTTCTTC.

V gene TRBV9 combines with J gene TRBJ1-4, with 7 bases fitting TRBD1. This CDR3 is built from 15 residues. The germline V gene has CDR1 SGDLS and CDR2 YYNGEE. V lost 3 bases, J lost 10 bases, and 12 bases stayed unmatched. CDR3: CASSGAGTVDGKLFF. DNA of the CDR3: TGTGCCAGCAGCGGAGCCGGGACAGTGGATGGAAAACTGTTTTTT.

The chain is built from TRBV5-4 and TRBJ2-7, with 9 bases that match TRBD1. This CDR3 is built from 14 residues. Per the germline V gene, CDR1 is SGHNT and CDR2 is YYREEE (reference sequence). V was pared by 0 bases and J by 4 bases, with 2 bases of the junction left unmatched. The DNA for the CDR3 is TGTGCCAGCAGCTTGGACAGGGGGCGGTACGAGCAGTACTTC. Its translation is CASSLDRGRYEQYF.

This CDR3 reads CASSGGGSSYEQYF. CDR3 nucleotide sequence: TGTGCCAGTAGTGGCGGGGGCAGCTCCTACGAGCAGTACTTC. This chain uses TRBV19 with TRBJ2-7; TRBD2 is a possible D gene (7 bases). The V end was cut by 5 bases, the J end by 0 bases, with 11 bases between. Germline CDR1 is LNHDA and CDR2 is SQIVND (reference sequence). This CDR3 comprises 14 residues.

The CDR3 protein is CASSPLPELAGGLYEQYF. The CDR3, as DNA: TGTGCCAGCAGCCCACTCCCGGAGCTAGCGGGAGGGCTTTACGAGCAGTACTTC. V usage is TRBV9 and J usage is TRBJ2-7, with 12 bases matching TRBD2. Trimming removed 4 bases from V and 4 bases from J; junction bases left unmatched: 15. CDR3 length equals 18 residues. Per the germline V gene, CDR1 is SGDLS and CDR2 is YYNGEE.

This chain uses TRBV4-1 with TRBJ2-7; 7 bases are shared with TRBD2. With V trimmed by 0 bases and J by 0 bases, 5 bases remained unmatched. Germline CDR1 reads MGHRA; CDR2 reads YSYEKL. The CDR3 contains 16 residues. Here the CDR3 DNA reads TGCGCCAGCAGCCAAGATCGGGCTAGCGGCTCCTACGAGCAGTACTTC. Protein: CASSQDRASGSYEQYF.

The chain carries TRBV18 and TRBJ2-6; D is possibly TRBD1 (5 bases). V lost 3 bases, J lost 0 bases, and 9 bases lay in between. The CDR3 consists of 16 residues. CDR1 is KGHSH and CDR2 is LQKENI in the germline V gene. This chain's CDR3 is CASSPGQISGANVLTF. In DNA, the CDR3 is TGTGCCAGCTCACCGGGGCAGATCTCTGGGGCCAACGTCCTGACTTTC.

J is TRBJ2-7 and V is TRBV15, with 8 positions matching TRBD1. V dropped 2 bases and J dropped 5; count of bases not matched to a gene: 11. The CDR3 consists of 16 residues. Germline V gives CDR1 LNHNV, CDR2 YYDKDF (reference sequence). The CDR3 DNA reads TGTGCCACCAGCAGACCTTGGACAGGGTTAGGAGACGAGCAGTACTTC. It is translated as CATSRPWTGLGDEQYF.

Details on this clone: Other DNA sequences within the sample encode an identical CDR3. The chain combines TRBV5-1 with TRBJ1-1, with D maybe TRBD1 (5 bases). The CDR3 has 15 residues. V lost 3 bases and J lost 0, with 12 bases in between. CDR1 is SGHRS, CDR2 YFSETQ, per germline. In DNA form, the CDR3 reads TGCGCCAGCAGCTACCTCGACAGCTTGAACACTGAAGCTTTCTTT. Protein: CASSYLDSLNTEAFF.

This chain joins TRBV28 and TRBJ2-1; D might be TRBD2 (6 bases). The CDR3 runs 13 residues. Trimming removed 3 bases at V and 5 bases at J, with 8 bases between. Germline assignment: CDR1 MDHEN and CDR2 SYDVKM. This chain's CDR3 is CASSFGGNNEQFF. The DNA for the CDR3 is TGTGCCAGCAGTTTTGGAGGGAACAATGAGCAGTTCTTC.

The chain joins TRBV28 to TRBJ2-7, with a weak D call TRBD1 (5 bases). The CDR3 consists of 14 residues. V dropped 4 bases and J dropped 1 base, with 11 bases sitting between them. Germline CDR1 reads MDHEN; CDR2 reads SYDVKM. CDR3 in DNA: TGTGCCAGCAGTTCCACGCCAGGGTCCTACGAGCAGTACTTC. This encodes CASSSTPGSYEQYF.

The V gene is TRBV6-6, the J gene TRBJ2-1; D may be TRBD1 or TRBD2 (6 bases each). The V gene's germline CDR1 is MNHNY and CDR2 SVGAGI (reference sequence). The CDR3 loop spans 16 amino acids. V was pared by 2 bases and J by 4 bases, with 15 bases between. The CDR3 coding sequence is TGTGCCAGCAGTTACCCCAGGGGAGGAAGATACAATGAGCAGTTCTTC. It codes for CASSYPRGGRYNEQFF.